A single sample gave rise to the 21 T cell receptor beta chains below, sequenced in a study of response to subunit inactivated influenza vaccine. TCRdb fed the RT-PCR reads into MiXCR, producing one record per CDR3 protein. The table has approximately 530,000 distinct CDR3 sequences, about an eighth seen once. The material was PBMCs from blood, obtained 45 days after vaccination. These TCRs come from a man aged 45-65 years who received an inactivated influenza vaccine.

This clonotype was counted a few times. The junction shows a germline mismatch at one end, possibly a read error. This rearrangement joins TRBV7-2 to TRBJ2-7; D possibly matches TRBD1 or TRBD2 (5 bases each). The germline V gene encodes CDR1 SGHTA and CDR2 FQGNSA. The CDR3 length is 15 residues. The CDR3 DNA sequence: TGTGTCAGCAGCCCAACCCGGGACGGGACGAGGGAGCAGTACTTC. Translating gives CVSSPTRDGTREQYF.

There are a few counts of this clonotype. The rearrangement uses TRBV12-3 or TRBV12-4 and TRBJ1-2; D unclear. The CDR3 contains 13 residues. V gave up 5 bases and J gave up 3 bases, with 10 bases separating them. In DNA, the CDR3 is TGTGCCAGCAGTCCTGGGAGCGACTATGGCTACACCTTC. It yields the protein CASSPGSDYGYTF.

The V and J genes are TRBV6-1 and TRBJ2-3, with TRBD1 matching over 9 bases. The CDR3 sequence is 15 residues long. Looked up from germline, CDR1 is MNHNS and CDR2 is SASEGT. V dropped 6 bases and J dropped 3; count of bases not matched to a gene: 7. CDR3 residues: CASSSWDRATDTQYF. CDR3 DNA sequence: TGTGCCAGCAGCTCCTGGGACAGGGCGACAGATACGCAGTATTTT.

This chain uses TRBV5-1 with TRBJ1-2, with TRBD1 matching 9 bases. Germline V gene sequence: CDR1 SGHRS, CDR2 YFSETQ. V shed 5 bases, J shed 2 bases, and the junction held 4 bases outside the gene matches. The CDR3 is 14 residues long. CDR3 DNA sequence: TGCGCCAGCAGGGCCACAGGGGGCAACTATGGCTACACCTTC. Protein: CASRATGGNYGYTF.

The gene calls are TRBV12-3 or TRBV12-4 and TRBJ2-2; 8 bases match TRBD1. J gave up 6 bases and V 4 bases, and 4 bases lay outside the gene matches. CDR3 length: 14 residues. Here the CDR3 reads CASSSLQGAGELFF. DNA for the CDR3: TGTGCCAGCAGTTCCCTACAGGGGGCCGGGGAGCTGTTTTTT.

This chain joins TRBV20-1 and TRBJ2-3; 9 positions match TRBD2. V lost 2 bases to trimming and J lost 2 bases; unmatched junction nucleotides: 5. CDR1 and CDR2 from the germline V gene are DFQATT and SNEGSKA (reference sequence). The CDR3 length is 15 residues. The CDR3 here is CSARPRTSATDTQYF. The CDR3 coding sequence is TGCAGTGCTAGACCACGGACTAGCGCCACAGATACGCAGTATTTT.

This chain connects TRBV7-3 to TRBJ2-1, with 9 bases matching TRBD2. CDR1 and CDR2 from the germline V gene are SGHTA and FQGTGA. V was clipped by 5 bases and J by 3 bases; unmatched bases: 5. This CDR3 spans 15 amino acids. The CDR3 sequence is CASSPTSGYYNEQFF. The CDR3 DNA reads as TGTGCCAGCAGCCCGACTAGCGGATACTACAATGAGCAGTTCTTC.

This chain links TRBV7-8 with TRBJ2-7; D is undetermined. V was shortened by 3 bases and J by 0 bases, with 12 bases between the two germline ends. Germline-derived CDR1 and CDR2 are SGHVS and FQNEAQ. The CDR3 spans 15 residues. CDR3 residues: CASSFLGRDSYEQYF. The DNA for the CDR3 is TGTGCCAGCAGCTTCCTGGGCCGAGACTCCTACGAGCAGTACTTC.

The sample holds a few counts of this clonotype. A junction boundary mismatches the germline segment, possibly from a read error. The J gene is TRBJ2-3, the V gene TRBV9, with 7 bases aligning to TRBD1. This CDR3 comprises 18 residues. Per the germline V gene, CDR1 is SGDLS and CDR2 is YYNGEE. Here the CDR3 reads CASSASLGRGRSTDTQYF. Here the CDR3 DNA reads TGTGCCAGCAGCGCCTCACTAGGCAGGGGGAGAAGCACAGATACGCAATATTTT.

This clonotype has only one observation. This may stem from a read error, because a much larger clone lies one nucleotide away. The chain carries TRBV7-2 and TRBJ2-1; D possibly corresponds to TRBD2 (6 bases). CDR3 length: 13 amino acids. CDR1 is SGHTA, CDR2 FQGNSA, per germline. CDR3 in amino acids: CASSPTRYNEQLF. The CDR3 region has the DNA TGTGCCAGCAGCCCGACTAGGTACAATGAGCAGCTCTTC.

The chain carries TRBV29-1 and TRBJ1-6; D call uncertain. CDR3 length: 13 amino acids. V shed 4 bases and J shed 6 bases, with 10 bases lying between them. Germline-derived CDR1 and CDR2 are SQVTM and ANQGSEA. CDR3 nucleotides: TGCAGCGTTGCCGGGGATATTAATTCACCCCTCCACTTT. This translates into CSVAGDINSPLHF.

The chain uses TRBV29-1 and TRBJ2-1, with D perhaps matching TRBD1 (6 bases). The CDR3 totals 12 residues. Trimming stripped 7 bases from V and 8 bases from J, with 15 bases between. CDR1 SQVTM and CDR2 ANQGSEA come from the germline V gene. The CDR3 region is CSAQGIVDEQFF. CDR3 sequence (DNA): TGCAGCGCCCAGGGGATTGTCGATGAGCAGTTCTTC.

V gene TRBV27 combines with J gene TRBJ2-1, with 8 bases that match TRBD2. Trimming at V came to 7 bases and at J to 0 bases, leaving 14 bases not matched to a gene. From germline, CDR1 is MNHEY and CDR2 SMNVEV (reference sequence). CDR3 length: 18 amino acids. CDR3 nucleotide sequence: TGTGCCAGCACCGAGAACGGGGGGGGACCGAGCTCCTACAATGAGCAGTTCTTC. It specifies CASTENGGGPSSYNEQFF.

This clonotype has more than one count but fewer than ten. V usage is TRBV5-1 and J usage is TRBJ2-2; 11 bases fit TRBD2. Per the germline V gene, CDR1 is SGHRS and CDR2 is YFSETQ. Trimming at V came to 0 bases and at J to 7 bases, leaving 2 bases not matched to a gene. CDR3 size: 15 residues. Here the CDR3 DNA reads TGCGCCAGCAGCTTGGGAACTAGCGGGAGCGGGGAGCTGTTTTTT. This encodes CASSLGTSGSGELFF.

This clonotype was detected a few times. The V gene is TRBV10-3, the J gene TRBJ2-1, with 9 bases lining up with TRBD1. CDR3 length: 17 residues. Germline lookup yields CDR1 ENHRY and CDR2 SYGVKD. The J segment lost 0 bases and the V segment lost 6 bases, leaving 9 bases of the junction unmatched. The CDR3 DNA is TGTGCCATCAGGAGGGGAAGACAGGGGGTCTCCTACAATGAGCAGTTCTTC. It specifies CAIRRGRQGVSYNEQFF.

This clonotype showed up just a few times. The chain employs TRBV20-1 and TRBJ2-5, with a tentative D call TRBD2 (7 bases). V was pared by 3 bases and J by 6 bases, with 20 bases between. Germline V gene data show CDR1 as DFQATT and CDR2 as SNEGSKA (reference sequence). CDR3 size: 15 residues. CDR3 DNA: TGCAGTGCTAGTGGTCGGGGGGCCTTTGGAAAGACCCAGTACTTC. Translated: CSASGRGAFGKTQYF.

In its sample, this clonotype was seen a few times. The CDR3 region has the DNA TGTGCCAGCAGCGGGGAGACTAGCGTCACCGGGGAGCTGTTTTTT. Its protein is CASSGETSVTGELFF. The chain combines TRBV3-1 with TRBJ2-2; 8 nucleotides align to TRBD2. Germline CDR1 LGHDT, CDR2 YNNKEL (reference sequence). V shed 5 bases and J 4 bases; nucleotides not matched to a gene: 6. The CDR3 is 15 amino acids. The full variable domain, rest sourced from reference TRBV3-1 and TRBJ2-2, is DTAVSQTPKYLVTQMGNDKSIKCEQNLGHDTMYWYKQDSKKFLKIMFSYNNKELIINETVPNRFSPKSPDKAHLNLHINSLELGDSAVYFCASSGETSVTGELFFGEGSRLTVL.

This clonotype turned up a few times. The chain uses TRBV12-5 and TRBJ1-1; TRBD1 might be the D (6 bases). The CDR3 is 14 amino acids. The V end lost 1 base, the J end lost 3 bases, and 9 bases lay between the germline ends. Germline V gene lookup returns CDR1 LGHNT and CDR2 FRNRAP. The CDR3 DNA follows: TGTGCTAGTGGTTTGGAAGGGGGGCACACTGAAGCTTTCTTT. It translates to CASGLEGGHTEAFF.

In its sample, this clonotype was seen a few times. The genes are TRBV6-2 or TRBV6-3 and TRBJ1-5; D gene unclear. The germline V gene has CDR1 MNHEY and CDR2 SVGEGT. The V end lost 4 bases, the J end lost 2 bases, and 9 bases lay between the germline ends. CDR3 length: 14 amino acids. DNA for the CDR3: TGTGCCAGCAGTTGGCATTTCGGCAATCAGCCCCAGCATTTT. Residues: CASSWHFGNQPQHF.

This clonotype appeared a few times. CDR3 protein: CASSQGHSGANVLTF. The CDR3 coding sequence is TGTGCCAGCAGCCAAGGCCACTCTGGGGCCAACGTCCTGACTTTC. The chain carries TRBV14 and TRBJ2-6; D gene uncertain. In germline, CDR1 is SGHDN, CDR2 FVKESK. V shed 1 base and J shed 0 bases, with 4 bases lying between them. The CDR3 runs 15 residues.

This clonotype was observed a handful of times. The chain recombines TRBV20-1 with TRBJ2-1; 11 nucleotides align to TRBD2. From germline, CDR1 is DFQATT and CDR2 SNEGSKA (reference sequence). The CDR3 is 17 amino acids. The V and J ends lost 0 bases and 3 bases, in that order; junction bases with no gene match: 7. In nucleotides, the CDR3 is TGCAGTGCTAGAGATCGACTAGCGGGATACCGCTACAATGAGCAGTTCTTC. Translated: CSARDRLAGYRYNEQFF.